This T cell receptor beta chain was captured by sequencing in a study of cytomegalovirus exposure and HLA in healthy donors. This clone was found once. Both 60 Vbeta primers and 13 Jbeta primers went into the PCR. Libraries were prepared by immunoSEQ multiplex PCR; TCRdb keeps only in-frame clonotypes and omits some of them. The profile shows fewer than 200,000 clones, 80% to 90% of them singletons. Although they were nominally healthy when sampled, donors likely had unrecorded immune exposures. Per the germline V gene, CDR1 is SGHTA and CDR2 is FQGNSA. The CDR3 length is 17 residues. V lost 1 base and J lost 5, with 20 bases in between.

The clonotype was recovered from a man younger than 35 in good health and CMV-seropositive. The specimen sequenced was PBMCs. J is TRBJ2-5 and V is TRBV7-2; D perhaps matches TRBD1 (5 bases). CDR3 sequence: CASSLGPRGGLRETQYF. CDR3 nucleotides: TGTGCCAGCAGCTTAGGCCCTAGGGGCGGCCTCCGGGAGACCCAGTACTTC.